A selection of T cell receptor beta chains follows, all from one sample in a study of blood T cell repertoires in COVID-19. Method: immunoSEQ multiplex PCR; TCRdb's copy keeps in-frame clones and lacks some. The table shows approximately 200,000 clones, with approximately 84% occurring only once. Sequenced sample: PBMCs or T cells enriched from blood (not recorded which). These TCRs come from a woman under 40 who had recovered from COVID-19. Each CDR3 is given with its conserved first and last residue. Size is stated for part of the rows, as once, few or many counts, or as a class when the clone is expanded.

v_gene: TRBV19; len: 16; j_gene: TRBJ2-1; abundance: -; CDR3aa: CASSSPGGPSANEQFF
v_gene: TRBV28; len: 14; j_gene: TRBJ2-4; abundance: -; CDR3aa: CASLSSLAKNIQYF
v_gene: TRBV7-2; len: 14; j_gene: TRBJ1-3; abundance: -; CDR3aa: CASSPRTGQNTIYF
v_gene: TRBV6-5; len: 14; j_gene: TRBJ1-5; abundance: -; CDR3aa: CASRGTGAGQPQHF
v_gene: TRBV28; len: 14; j_gene: TRBJ1-1; abundance: -; CDR3aa: CASSFGGAVFEAFF
v_gene: TRBV9; len: 14; j_gene: TRBJ2-3; abundance: few; CDR3aa: CASTVGGPTDTQYF
v_gene: TRBV23-1; len: 15; j_gene: TRBJ1-2; abundance: -; CDR3aa: CASSQSRGGDYGYTF
v_gene: TRBV11-2; len: 14; j_gene: TRBJ1-6; abundance: -; CDR3aa: CASSLDRGNSPLHF
v_gene: TRBV23-1; len: 16; j_gene: TRBJ1-5; abundance: few; CDR3aa: CASSSGGDRSNQPQHF
v_gene: TRBV5-1; len: 14; j_gene: TRBJ2-5; abundance: -; CDR3aa: CASSSTQGPETQYF
v_gene: TRBV7-2; len: 14; j_gene: TRBJ2-5; abundance: -; CDR3aa: CASSFLGRVETQYF
v_gene: TRBV18; len: 13; j_gene: TRBJ1-2; abundance: -; CDR3aa: CASSPGANYGYTF
v_gene: TRBV18; len: 17; j_gene: TRBJ2-3; abundance: -; CDR3aa: CASSPTSSYSRTDTQYF
v_gene: TRBV28; len: 14; j_gene: TRBJ1-1; abundance: -; CDR3aa: CASSSGDLNTEAFF
v_gene: TRBV7-8; len: 15; j_gene: TRBJ2-7; abundance: -; CDR3aa: CASSSRRLAGNEQYF
v_gene: TRBV12-3/TRBV12-4; len: 12; j_gene: TRBJ2-1; abundance: -; CDR3aa: CASSSTANEQFF
v_gene: TRBV27; len: 15; j_gene: TRBJ2-2; abundance: once; CDR3aa: CASSLSFRFTGELFF
v_gene: TRBV15; len: 15; j_gene: TRBJ1-5; abundance: -; CDR3aa: CATSRERTGFQPQHF
v_gene: TRBV7-9; len: 14; j_gene: TRBJ1-4; abundance: -; CDR3aa: CASSDGQAGEKLFF
v_gene: TRBV7-8; len: 15; j_gene: TRBJ2-6; abundance: -; CDR3aa: CASSSDLLGANVLTF
v_gene: TRBV5-1; len: 17; j_gene: TRBJ1-1; abundance: few; CDR3aa: CASGEGQLRSSNTEAFF
v_gene: TRBV4-1; len: 14; j_gene: TRBJ2-1; abundance: -; CDR3aa: CASSQAGGYNEQFF
v_gene: TRBV30; len: 13; j_gene: TRBJ1-1; abundance: few; CDR3aa: CAWSVFLSREAFF
v_gene: TRBV9; len: 16; j_gene: TRBJ1-3; abundance: -; CDR3aa: CASSVDQWGGGNTIYF
v_gene: TRBV4-1; len: 17; j_gene: TRBJ2-7; abundance: -; CDR3aa: CASSQGAGLAQTYEQYF
v_gene: TRBV7-2; len: 13; j_gene: TRBJ2-3; abundance: -; CDR3aa: CACGRGGIDTQYF
v_gene: TRBV12-3/TRBV12-4; len: 13; j_gene: TRBJ1-2; abundance: once; CDR3aa: CASSPQGVYGYTF
v_gene: TRBV2; len: 12; j_gene: TRBJ1-2; abundance: -; CDR3aa: CAPGQGANGYTF
v_gene: TRBV23-1; len: 16; j_gene: TRBJ1-1; abundance: -; CDR3aa: CASTQGKRQKNTEAFF
v_gene: TRBV18; len: 16; j_gene: TRBJ1-1; abundance: -; CDR3aa: CASSPNMGGMNTEAFF
v_gene: TRBV30; len: 15; j_gene: TRBJ1-2; abundance: -; CDR3aa: CAWSGTGEANYGYTF
v_gene: TRBV19; len: 14; j_gene: TRBJ2-2; abundance: few; CDR3aa: CASRDRRMTGELFF
v_gene: TRBV6-4; len: 15; j_gene: TRBJ2-3; abundance: once; CDR3aa: CASSDFARGSGTQYF
v_gene: TRBV3-1/TRBV3-2; len: 13; j_gene: TRBJ1-6; abundance: many; CDR3aa: CASSPTAGSPLHF
v_gene: TRBV2; len: 14; j_gene: TRBJ2-3; abundance: few; CDR3aa: CASTTSGGWDTQYF
v_gene: TRBV5-1; len: 11; j_gene: TRBJ2-7; abundance: -; CDR3aa: CASLPAAEQYF
v_gene: TRBV30; len: 13; j_gene: TRBJ2-2; abundance: -; CDR3aa: CAWSVVEGGELFF
v_gene: TRBV6-6; len: 13; j_gene: TRBJ1-4; abundance: few; CDR3aa: CASVAWRNEKLFF
v_gene: TRBV2; len: 15; j_gene: TRBJ2-1; abundance: once; CDR3aa: CASSAGTEAYNEQFF
v_gene: TRBV2; len: 13; j_gene: TRBJ2-3; abundance: -; CDR3aa: CASSPVPRDTQYF
v_gene: TRBV7-3; len: 15; j_gene: TRBJ2-7; abundance: -; CDR3aa: CASSVSGRLSYEQYF
v_gene: TRBV28; len: 12; j_gene: TRBJ1-2; abundance: -; CDR3aa: CASTQGQTRYTF
v_gene: TRBV28; len: 15; j_gene: TRBJ1-1; abundance: once; CDR3aa: CASSLGPGWNTEAFF
v_gene: TRBV27; len: 14; j_gene: TRBJ2-3; abundance: -; CDR3aa: CASSLFPVTDTQYF
v_gene: TRBV12-3/TRBV12-4; len: 13; j_gene: TRBJ2-7; abundance: -; CDR3aa: CASSLRWADEQYF
v_gene: TRBV5-1; len: 13; j_gene: TRBJ1-1; abundance: -; CDR3aa: CASCRGESSEAFF
v_gene: TRBV11-2; len: 16; j_gene: TRBJ2-1; abundance: -; CDR3aa: CASSSALAGGYNEQFF
v_gene: TRBV15; len: 15; j_gene: TRBJ1-2; abundance: -; CDR3aa: CATSRGDRDPYGYTF
v_gene: TRBV19; len: 13; j_gene: TRBJ2-1; abundance: -; CDR3aa: CASSIQGPNEQFF
v_gene: TRBV18; len: 16; j_gene: TRBJ2-2; abundance: -; CDR3aa: CASSPLAGGETGELFF